These 31 T cell receptor beta chains originate from one sample sequenced in a study of cytomegalovirus exposure and HLA in healthy donors. PCR amplification relied on 60 Vbeta primers (plus 13 Jbeta primers). Profiled with immunoSEQ multiplex PCR; TCRdb holds only in-frame clones, not every one. Counted here are about 160,000 clones, roughly 80% occurring once; the ten biggest clones make up 2% to 3%. Material: PBMCs. The receptors shown here come from a male donor in good health and CMV-seronegative.

This chain connects TRBV29-1 to TRBJ2-1; 8 bases match TRBD2. This CDR3 is 16 amino acids long. Germline assignment: CDR1 SQVTM and CDR2 ANQGSEA. V dropped 3 bases and J dropped 8; count of bases not matched to a gene: 15. CDR3 residues: CSVDLLAGRAGDEQFF. The CDR3 nucleotides are TGCAGCGTTGATCTCTTAGCGGGGAGGGCCGGAGATGAGCAGTTCTTC.

The chain is built from TRBV6-1 and TRBJ1-3; TRBD1 is a possible D gene (5 bases). The CDR3 consists of 14 residues. The germline V gene encodes CDR1 MNHNS and CDR2 SASEGT. V dropped 6 bases and J dropped 3 bases, with 12 bases sitting between them. DNA of the CDR3: TGTGCCAGCAGGGCCACAGGCTTTGGAAACACCATATATTTT. Its protein product is CASRATGFGNTIYF.

The rearrangement uses TRBV27 and TRBJ1-2, with D unclear. V dropped 3 bases and J dropped 0 bases, with 8 bases sitting between them. CDR3 length: 14 residues. Germline values: CDR1 MNHEY, CDR2 SMNVEV (reference sequence). The CDR3 region is CASSLGSPNYGYTF. CDR3 coding DNA: TGTGCCAGCAGTTTGGGTAGCCCTAACTATGGCTACACCTTC.

The chain links TRBV4-1 to TRBJ2-1; 8 nucleotides line up with TRBD2. The CDR3 contains 15 residues. CDR1 and CDR2 (germline): MGHRA, YSYEKL. V lost 4 bases, J lost 5 bases, and 7 bases stayed unmatched. CDR3 DNA: TGCGCCAGCAGCCCACGGGAGGGCGGGAACAATGAGCAGTTCTTC. It is translated as CASSPREGGNNEQFF.

The genes are TRBV5-4 and TRBJ2-3, with D tentatively TRBD1 (6 bases). The V gene lost 4 bases and the J gene lost 2 bases, with 14 bases spanning the gap. The CDR3 runs 15 residues. Germline V gives CDR1 SGHNT, CDR2 YYREEE (reference sequence). CDR3 bases: TGTGCCAGCAGCGACCGGACAGAAAACACAGATACGCAGTATTTT. Amino acid sequence: CASSDRTENTDTQYF.

The genes are TRBV7-3 and TRBJ2-1, with TRBD2 matching 15 bases. The CDR3 has 18 amino acids. Germline loops: CDR1 SGHTA, CDR2 FQGTGA. V trimming: 5 bases; J trimming: 2 bases; junction bases outside the gene matches: 7. As DNA, the CDR3 is TGTGCCAGCAGCCCGGGACTAGCGGGGGGCCTGACCTACAATGAGCAGTTCTTC. Translating gives CASSPGLAGGLTYNEQFF.

The chain carries TRBV28 and TRBJ2-3; tentatively, D is TRBD2 (7 bases). The CDR3 consists of 15 residues. Germline V gene sequence: CDR1 MDHEN, CDR2 SYDVKM. Trimming took 5 bases from V and 4 from J, leaving 16 bases between them. CDR3 residues: CASSQGGEGSDTQYF. Written as DNA, the CDR3 is TGTGCCAGCAGTCAAGGGGGGGAGGGTTCAGATACGCAGTATTTT.

The chain uses TRBV19 and TRBJ1-1; TRBD1 agrees at 9 bases. This CDR3 comprises 15 residues. The V gene's germline CDR1 is LNHDA and CDR2 SQIVND (reference sequence). Trimming took 5 bases from V and 5 from J; bases not matched to a gene: 9. CDR3 amino acids: CASSPPGQGRTEAFF. The CDR3 nucleotides are TGTGCCAGTAGTCCCCCGGGACAGGGCAGAACTGAAGCTTTCTTT.

The rearrangement joins TRBV10-3 to TRBJ2-1, with 7 bases that match TRBD2. The CDR3 covers 14 residues. Trimming removed 3 bases from V and 4 bases from J; junction bases left unmatched: 3. Germline lookup yields CDR1 ENHRY and CDR2 SYGVKD. CDR3 loop: CAISERGEYNEQFF. The CDR3 DNA is TGTGCCATCAGTGAACGGGGGGAGTACAATGAGCAGTTCTTC.

V and J are TRBV7-3 and TRBJ1-2, with TRBD1 identical over 11 bases. The CDR3 is 15 residues long. V gave up 2 bases and J gave up 3 bases; unmatched junction bases: 2. Germline assignment: CDR1 SGHTA and CDR2 FQGTGA. The CDR3 nucleotides read TGTGCCAGCAGCTTAGGACAGGGGGCCGACTATGGCTACACCTTC. Its translation is CASSLGQGADYGYTF. Complete variable domain (other parts from reference TRBV7-3 and TRBJ1-2): GAGVSQTPSNKVTEKGKYVELRCDPISGHTALYWYRQSLGQGPEFLIYFQGTGAADDSGLPNDRFFAVRPEGSVSTLKIQRTERGDSAVYLCASSLGQGADYGYTFGSGTRLTVV.

The chain is built from TRBV7-9 and TRBJ2-7; TRBD1 matches at 8 bases. The CDR3 runs to 14 residues. The V gene end was trimmed by 2 bases and the J gene end by 4 bases; junction bases not matched to a gene: 4. The germline V gene has CDR1 SEHNR and CDR2 FQNEAQ (reference sequence). Here the CDR3 reads CASSLPDRDYEQYF. The CDR3 DNA sequence: TGTGCCAGCAGCTTACCGGACAGGGATTACGAGCAGTACTTC.

V usage is TRBV10-1 and J usage is TRBJ2-7; 8 nucleotides match TRBD1. The V gene's germline CDR1 is WNHNN and CDR2 SYGVQD (reference sequence). This CDR3 comprises 18 residues. With V trimmed by 0 bases and J by 2 bases, 12 bases remained unmatched. The CDR3 DNA is TGCGCCAGCAGTGAGTCGGGACAGGACCCTTCGTTAGCCTACGAGCAGTACTTC. Translation: CASSESGQDPSLAYEQYF.

This clone was detected a few times. As DNA, the CDR3 is TGTGCCAGTGACAGGGGAGGGGATGCTGACGAGCAGTACTTC. Translation: CASDRGGDADEQYF. The rearrangement uses TRBV19 and TRBJ2-7; possibly TRBD1 for D (8 bases). The CDR3 runs to 14 residues. Germline CDR1 LNHDA, CDR2 SQIVND (reference sequence). V was cut by 8 bases and J by 5 bases, with 19 bases left in between.

The rearrangement joins TRBV4-3 to TRBJ2-4, with 10 bases lining up with TRBD2. This CDR3 has 17 residues. V was pared by 1 base and J by 5 bases, with 8 bases of the junction left unmatched. Germline values: CDR1 LGHNA, CDR2 YSLEER. The CDR3: CASSQAPPGLAENIQYF. CDR3 bases: TGCGCCAGCAGCCAAGCGCCGCCCGGACTAGCGGAAAACATTCAGTACTTC.

This clone was recorded once. DNA for the CDR3: TGCGCCAGCAGCTTGAGACGCGGGACTAGCGGGGTTGGAGAGACCCAGTACTTC. Translation: CASSLRRGTSGVGETQYF. The V call is TRBV5-1, the J call TRBJ2-5; 13 positions agree with TRBD2. Trimming took 1 base from V and 4 from J; bases not matched to a gene: 10. The CDR3 has 18 amino acids. Germline V gives CDR1 SGHRS, CDR2 YFSETQ.

This chain joins TRBV7-8 and TRBJ1-5; TRBD1 agrees at 7 bases. The length of the CDR3 is 15 residues. CDR1 SGHVS and CDR2 FQNEAQ come from the germline V gene. J lost 3 bases, V lost 6 bases, and 8 bases had no gene match. The CDR3 DNA sequence: TGTGCCAGCAGGGCCGGGACAGTCAACAATCAGCCCCAGCATTTT. The encoded protein is CASRAGTVNNQPQHF.

The sample holds one count of this clone. This rearrangement joins TRBV7-2 to TRBJ2-5, with D perhaps TRBD2 (6 bases). Trimming left V 5 bases short and J 4 bases short, with 11 bases between. CDR1 is SGHTA, CDR2 FQGNSA, per germline. The CDR3 totals 13 residues. As DNA, the CDR3 is TGTGCCAGCAGCCCGGGACTCGCAGAGACCCAGTACTTC. Amino acids: CASSPGLAETQYF.

This chain connects TRBV28 to TRBJ2-6; TRBD1 agrees at 7 bases. The germline CDR1 and CDR2 sequences are MDHEN and SYDVKM. This CDR3 region has 17 residues. With 4 bases clipped from V and 0 bases from J, the junction kept 6 bases outside the gene matches. The CDR3: CASSSQTGISGANVLTF. Here the CDR3 DNA reads TGTGCCAGCAGTTCCCAGACAGGGATCTCTGGGGCCAACGTCCTGACTTTC.

This chain uses TRBV2 with TRBJ2-6; D gene unclear. The V end was cut by 5 bases, the J end by 4 bases, with 6 bases between. The length of the CDR3 is 13 residues. Germline-derived CDR1 and CDR2 are SNHLY and FYNNEI. CDR3 bases: TGTGCCAGCAGTCTCGGGGGGGCCAACGTCCTGACTTTC. Its protein product is CASSLGGANVLTF.

This clone was seen a single time. In DNA form, the CDR3 reads TGTGCCTGGAGTGTCGTTAATTCACCCCTCCACTTT. It translates to CAWSVVNSPLHF. The chain is built from TRBV30 and TRBJ1-6; D gene unclear. The CDR3 spans 12 residues. Per the germline V gene, CDR1 is GTSNPN and CDR2 is SVGIG (reference sequence). Trimming left V 0 bases short and J 6 bases short, with 3 bases between.

The V gene is TRBV9, the J gene TRBJ1-6; D is ambiguous. V gave up 0 bases and J gave up 0 bases, with 13 bases separating them. CDR1 and CDR2 (germline): SGDLS, YYNGEE. The CDR3 contains 18 residues. The CDR3, as DNA: TGTGCCAGCAGCGTAGCTTCCCAAGCTAACTCCTATAATTCACCCCTCCACTTT. It translates to CASSVASQANSYNSPLHF.

This clone was observed once. The chain is built from TRBV6-5 and TRBJ2-2; 9 positions agree with TRBD2. The CDR3 runs 15 residues. The V segment lost 3 bases and the J segment 4 bases; nucleotides outside the gene matches: 3. Germline V CDR1 and CDR2: MNHEY, SVGAGI. As DNA, the CDR3 is TGTGCCAGCAGTTATGCGGGAGGGGGCACCGGGGAGCTGTTTTTT. Translating it yields CASSYAGGGTGELFF.

This clone was seen a few times. V usage is TRBV7-3 and J usage is TRBJ1-1; TRBD1 might be the D (5 bases). The CDR3 totals 14 residues. V gave up 5 bases and J gave up 4 bases, with 14 bases separating them. In germline, CDR1 is SGHTA, CDR2 FQGTGA. This CDR3 is CASSPAGRGTEAFF. The CDR3 bases are TGTGCCAGCAGCCCCGCAGGGAGGGGCACTGAAGCTTTCTTT.

The genes are TRBV7-2 and TRBJ2-5; 8 bases align to TRBD1. There are 16 residues in the CDR3. Germline V gene data show CDR1 as SGHTA and CDR2 as FQGNSA. The V gene end was trimmed by 1 base and the J gene end by 2 bases; junction bases not matched to a gene: 6. The CDR3 DNA sequence: TGTGCCAGCAGCTTAGTGCATGGGACAGGACAAGAGACCCAGTACTTC. Protein: CASSLVHGTGQETQYF. The entire variable domain, with the rest obtained from reference TRBV7-2 and TRBJ2-5, is as follows: GAGVSQSPSNKVTEKGKDVELRCDPISGHTALYWYRQSLGQGLEFLIYFQGNSAPDKSGLPSDRFSAERTGGSVSTLTIQRTQQEDSAVYLCASSLVHGTGQETQYFGPGTRLLVL.

The V gene is TRBV7-9, the J gene TRBJ2-3; possible D gene TRBD1, 5 bases. Trimming took off 1 base at V and 4 bases at J, with 9 bases between the two ends. Germline-derived CDR1 and CDR2 are SEHNR and FQNEAQ (reference sequence). The CDR3 sequence is 14 residues long. CDR3 sequence (DNA): TGTGCCAGCAGCTTAGGCAGGGAAGCAGATACGCAGTATTTT. This codes for CASSLGREADTQYF.

This rearrangement joins TRBV5-1 to TRBJ2-1, with 7 bases lining up with TRBD1. The CDR3 contains 15 residues. Germline loops: CDR1 SGHRS, CDR2 YFSETQ. J lost 2 bases, V lost 0 bases, and 2 bases had no gene match. This CDR3 is CASSLGGTAYNEQFF. Written as DNA, the CDR3 is TGCGCCAGCAGCTTGGGAGGGACAGCCTACAATGAGCAGTTCTTC.

The V gene is TRBV7-2, the J gene TRBJ2-2; 7 nucleotides agree with TRBD1. Germline CDR1 and CDR2: SGHTA and FQGNSA. Losses at the gene ends were 5 bases for V and 6 bases for J; bases not matched to a gene: 3. The CDR3 is made up of 13 amino acids. The CDR3 sequence is CASSPDRAGELFF. DNA for the CDR3: TGTGCCAGCAGCCCTGACAGGGCCGGGGAGCTGTTTTTT.

The chain recombines TRBV7-2 with TRBJ1-2; D uncertain. Between the trimmed V and J ends, which lost 4 bases and 4 bases, there was a span of 13 bases. CDR1 is SGHTA and CDR2 is FQGNSA in the germline V gene. The CDR3 has 14 residues. The CDR3 loop is CASSSPNGPYGYTF. For the CDR3, the DNA is TGTGCCAGCAGCTCGCCCAACGGTCCCTATGGCTACACCTTC. Based on the CDR3 plus reference TRBV7-2 and TRBJ1-2, the full variable domain is GAGVSQSPSNKVTEKGKDVELRCDPISGHTALYWYRQSLGQGLEFLIYFQGNSAPDKSGLPSDRFSAERTGGSVSTLTIQRTQQEDSAVYLCASSSPNGPYGYTFGSGTRLTVV.

V gene TRBV28 combines with J gene TRBJ2-3, with unresolved D. Trimming took 8 bases from V and 0 from J, leaving 9 bases between them. CDR1 MDHEN and CDR2 SYDVKM come from the germline V gene. The CDR3 has 13 amino acids. The DNA for the CDR3 is TGTGCCAGCCGGTCGCCTAGCACAGATACGCAGTATTTT. It codes for CASRSPSTDTQYF.

This sequence joins TRBV13 and TRBJ1-1, with D perhaps TRBD1 (5 bases). V was pared by 1 base and J by 0 bases, with 12 bases between. CDR1 and CDR2 (germline): PRHDT, FYEKMQ (reference sequence). The CDR3 sequence is 16 residues long. CDR3 DNA: TGTGCCAGCAGCTTAGCACAGGATCGAATGAACACTGAAGCTTTCTTT. Translated, it gives CASSLAQDRMNTEAFF.

V is TRBV7-9 and J is TRBJ2-5; perhaps TRBD1 as D (6 bases). V gave up 2 bases and J gave up 3 bases, with 10 bases separating them. This CDR3 has 14 amino acids. Germline V gene data show CDR1 as SEHNR and CDR2 as FQNEAQ (reference sequence). The CDR3 spells CASSLIGDKETQYF. CDR3 sequence (DNA): TGTGCCAGCAGCTTAATTGGGGACAAAGAGACCCAGTACTTC. The full variable domain, its missing parts supplied by reference TRBV7-9 and TRBJ2-5, is DTGVSQNPRHKITKRGQNVTFRCDPISEHNRLYWYRQTLGQGPEFLTYFQNEAQLEKSRLLSDRFSAERPKGSFSTLEIQRTEQGDSAMYLCASSLIGDKETQYFGPGTRLLVL.